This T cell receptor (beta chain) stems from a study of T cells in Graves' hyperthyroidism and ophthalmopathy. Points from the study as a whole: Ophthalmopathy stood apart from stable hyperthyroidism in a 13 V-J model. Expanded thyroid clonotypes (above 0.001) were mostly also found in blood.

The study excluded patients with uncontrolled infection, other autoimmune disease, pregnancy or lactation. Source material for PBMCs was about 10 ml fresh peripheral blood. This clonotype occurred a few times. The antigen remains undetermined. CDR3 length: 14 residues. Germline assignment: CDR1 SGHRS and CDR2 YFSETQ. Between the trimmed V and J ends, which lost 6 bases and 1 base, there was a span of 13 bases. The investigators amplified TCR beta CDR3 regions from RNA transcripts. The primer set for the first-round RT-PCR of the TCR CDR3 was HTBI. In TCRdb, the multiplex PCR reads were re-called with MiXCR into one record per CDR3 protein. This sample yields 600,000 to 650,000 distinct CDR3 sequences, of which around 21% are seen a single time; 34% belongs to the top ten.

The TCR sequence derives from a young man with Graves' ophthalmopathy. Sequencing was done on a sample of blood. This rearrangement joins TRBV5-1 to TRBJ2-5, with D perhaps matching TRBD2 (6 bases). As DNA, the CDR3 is TGCGCCAGCAAGAGTGGGACTTCCCAAGAGACCCAGTACTTC. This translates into CASKSGTSQETQYF.